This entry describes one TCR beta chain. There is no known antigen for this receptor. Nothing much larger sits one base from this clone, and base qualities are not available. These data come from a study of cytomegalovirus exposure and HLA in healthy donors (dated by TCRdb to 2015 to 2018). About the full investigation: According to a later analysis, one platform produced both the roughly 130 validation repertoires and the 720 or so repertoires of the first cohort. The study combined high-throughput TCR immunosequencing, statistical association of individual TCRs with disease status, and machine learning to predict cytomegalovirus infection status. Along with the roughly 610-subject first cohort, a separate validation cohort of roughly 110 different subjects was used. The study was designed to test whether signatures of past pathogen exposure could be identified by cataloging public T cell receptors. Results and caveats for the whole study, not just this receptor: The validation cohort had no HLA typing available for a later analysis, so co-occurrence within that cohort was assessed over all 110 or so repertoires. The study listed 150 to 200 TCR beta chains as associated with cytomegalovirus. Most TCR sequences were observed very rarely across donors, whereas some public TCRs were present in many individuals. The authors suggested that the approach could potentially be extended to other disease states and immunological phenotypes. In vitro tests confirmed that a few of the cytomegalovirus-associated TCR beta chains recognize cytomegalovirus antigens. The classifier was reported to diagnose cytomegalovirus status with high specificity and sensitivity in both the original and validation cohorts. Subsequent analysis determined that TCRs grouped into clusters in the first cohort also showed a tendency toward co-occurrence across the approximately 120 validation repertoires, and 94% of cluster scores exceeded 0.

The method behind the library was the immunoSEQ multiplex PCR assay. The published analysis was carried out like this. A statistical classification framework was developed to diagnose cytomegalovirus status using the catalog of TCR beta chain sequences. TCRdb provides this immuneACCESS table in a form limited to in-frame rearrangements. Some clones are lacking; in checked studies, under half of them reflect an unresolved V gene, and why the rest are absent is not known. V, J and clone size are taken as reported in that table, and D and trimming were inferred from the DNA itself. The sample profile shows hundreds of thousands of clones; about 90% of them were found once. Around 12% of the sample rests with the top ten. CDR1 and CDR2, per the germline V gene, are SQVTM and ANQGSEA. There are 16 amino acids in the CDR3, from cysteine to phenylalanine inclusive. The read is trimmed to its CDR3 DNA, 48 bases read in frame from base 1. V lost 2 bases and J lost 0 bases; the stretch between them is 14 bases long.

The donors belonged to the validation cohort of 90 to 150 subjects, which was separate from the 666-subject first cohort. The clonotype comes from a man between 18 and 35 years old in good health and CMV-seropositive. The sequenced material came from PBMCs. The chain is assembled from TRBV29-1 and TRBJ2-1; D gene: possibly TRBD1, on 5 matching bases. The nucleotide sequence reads TGCAGCGTTGAAACCCGACAGCCAACCTCCTACAATGAGCAGTTCTTC. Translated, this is CSVETRQPTSYNEQFF.